The 29 T cell receptor beta chains reported below all come from one sample, sequenced in a study of OX40 agonist ivuxolimab in advanced cancers. Method: immunoSEQ multiplex PCR; TCRdb's copy keeps in-frame clones and lacks some. Here the sample spans tens of thousands of clones, 80% to 90% being singletons. Sequenced material: CD4+ or CD8+ T cells sorted from blood, taken in a trial of the OX40 agonist ivuxolimab. These receptors were collected from an adult with an advanced solid tumor such as melanoma, head and neck, liver or kidney cancer.

DNA for the CDR3: TGTGCCAGCAGCGCCCGCGGGGGGACGCAGTATTTT. Translating gives CASSARGGTQYF. The chain links TRBV7-9 to TRBJ2-3; 8 nucleotides line up with TRBD2. V trimming: 5 bases; J trimming: 9 bases; junction bases outside the gene matches: 4. The germline V gene encodes CDR1 SEHNR and CDR2 FQNEAQ (reference sequence). CDR3 length equals 12 residues.

V gene TRBV30 combines with J gene TRBJ1-5, with D possibly matching TRBD1 (5 bases). Germline V gives CDR1 GTSNPN, CDR2 SVGIG (reference sequence). This CDR3 is built from 15 residues. V was clipped by 3 bases and J by 0 bases, with 12 bases between them. CDR3 in amino acids: CAWRSRGDSNQPQHF. The CDR3 DNA reads TGTGCCTGGAGGTCCAGAGGGGATAGCAATCAGCCCCAGCATTTT.

The chain uses TRBV28 and TRBJ1-4; perhaps TRBD1 as D (6 bases). This CDR3 has 15 amino acids. Germline V gene lookup returns CDR1 MDHEN and CDR2 SYDVKM. The V and J ends lost 5 bases and 0 bases respectively, with 10 bases between them. CDR3 in amino acids: CASSPQGSTNEKLFF. DNA of the CDR3: TGTGCCAGCAGTCCACAGGGTTCAACTAATGAAAAACTGTTTTTT.

The V gene is TRBV6-5, the J gene TRBJ2-3; TRBD1 matches at 8 bases. Losses at the gene ends were 2 bases for V and 2 bases for J; bases not matched to a gene: 6. The CDR3 extends over 16 amino acids. Germline values: CDR1 MNHEY, CDR2 SVGAGI. For the CDR3, the DNA is TGTGCCAGCAGTTACCGCGACAGGGGATACACAGATACGCAGTATTTT. This codes for CASSYRDRGYTDTQYF.

The gene calls are TRBV5-1 and TRBJ2-3, with TRBD2 matching over 9 bases. This CDR3 is built from 15 residues. Germline-derived CDR1 and CDR2 are SGHRS and YFSETQ. The V gene end was trimmed by 0 bases and the J gene end by 2 bases; junction bases not matched to a gene: 1. CDR3 DNA: TGCGCCAGCAGCTTGGGCGGGGGGGACACAGATACGCAGTATTTT. Residues: CASSLGGGDTDTQYF.

The chain employs TRBV9 and TRBJ1-1; no reliable D call. Germline CDR1 is SGDLS and CDR2 is YYNGEE. The CDR3 extends over 12 amino acids. V was shortened by 2 bases and J by 1 base, with 3 bases between the two germline ends. The CDR3 loop reads CASSVTNTEAFF. In nucleotides, the CDR3 is TGTGCCAGCAGCGTCACGAACACTGAAGCTTTCTTT.

The rearrangement links TRBV11-2 to TRBJ2-3; D is ambiguous. The V and J ends lost 0 bases and 1 base respectively, with 8 bases between them. This CDR3 has 15 residues. CDR1 and CDR2 (germline): SGHAT, FQNNGV. The CDR3 loop reads CASSLDRQGTDTQYF. For the CDR3, the DNA is TGTGCCAGCAGCTTAGACCGGCAGGGCACAGATACGCAGTATTTT.

The chain links TRBV5-4 to TRBJ2-2; D uncertain. The CDR3 spans 12 residues. Germline loops: CDR1 SGHNT, CDR2 YYREEE (reference sequence). Trimming shortened V by 4 bases and J by 2 bases, and 3 bases separated the two germline ends. The CDR3 DNA is TGTGCCAGCAGCGTTAACACCGGGGAGCTGTTTTTT. Amino acids: CASSVNTGELFF.

This clone was found a few times. The chain has TRBV5-4 and TRBJ2-1; D remains unclear. Germline values: CDR1 SGHNT, CDR2 YYREEE (reference sequence). Trimming took off 4 bases at V and 0 bases at J, with 14 bases between the two ends. The CDR3 runs 16 residues. CDR3 coding DNA: TGTGCCAGCAGCGCCGGTGGTTCGAGCTCCTACAATGAGCAGTTCTTC. Translated: CASSAGGSSSYNEQFF.

The V gene is TRBV6-1, the J gene TRBJ1-2, with 7 positions matching TRBD1. The V gene's germline CDR1 is MNHNS and CDR2 SASEGT. CDR3 size: 15 residues. V shed 1 base and J 4 bases; nucleotides not matched to a gene: 6. The CDR3 nucleotides are TGTGCCAGCAGTGAAGGAGTGACAGGGAGCTATGGCTACACCTTC. Its protein is CASSEGVTGSYGYTF.

In its sample, this clone was seen once. V gene TRBV2 combines with J gene TRBJ1-5; TRBD1 matches at 7 bases. Trimming at V came to 6 bases and at J to 0 bases, leaving 5 bases not matched to a gene. CDR3 length: 15 amino acids. CDR1 SNHLY and CDR2 FYNNEI come from the germline V gene. Written as DNA, the CDR3 is TGTGCCAGCAGGGGGACAGACTATAGCAATCAGCCCCAGCATTTT. It specifies CASRGTDYSNQPQHF. The variable domain in full, with the rest retrieved from reference TRBV2 and TRBJ1-5, is EPEVTQTPSHQVTQMGQEVILRCVPISNHLYFYWYRQILGQKVEFLVSFYNNEISEKSEIFDDQFSVERPDGSNFTLKIRSTKLEDSAMYFCASRGTDYSNQPQHFGDGTRLSIL.

This chain joins TRBV29-1 and TRBJ2-7, with 8 bases that match TRBD1. The CDR3 is 15 residues long. CDR1 and CDR2 from the germline V gene are SQVTM and ANQGSEA. Trimming cost V 7 bases and J 5 bases; bases outside gene matches: 16. The CDR3 DNA is TGCAGCGCCTACGTGGCCGGGACAGGTCCCAACGAGCAGTACTTC. It translates to CSAYVAGTGPNEQYF.

The chain couples TRBV9 to TRBJ1-6; D call uncertain. This CDR3 comprises 16 residues. The germline V and J ends were trimmed by 0 bases and 6 bases, with 13 bases remaining between them. Germline-derived CDR1 and CDR2 are SGDLS and YYNGEE. The CDR3 nucleotides read TGTGCCAGCAGCGTAGAGTCCGGCGGAGGTAATTCACCCCTCCACTTT. It translates to CASSVESGGGNSPLHF.

The chain uses TRBV5-1 and TRBJ2-5; 7 bases match TRBD1. CDR1 and CDR2 (germline): SGHRS, YFSETQ. There are 17 residues in the CDR3. The junction had 12 bases not matched to a gene; V was cut back by 0 bases and J by 4 bases. In DNA form, the CDR3 reads TGCGCCAGCAGCTTGGGGTTGACCGGGACAGCACGAGAGACCCAGTACTTC. It specifies CASSLGLTGTARETQYF.

This rearrangement joins TRBV11-2 to TRBJ2-2; D may be TRBD1 or TRBD2 (6 bases each). Per the germline V gene, CDR1 is SGHAT and CDR2 is FQNNGV. The CDR3 runs 15 residues. Trimming stripped 5 bases from V and 6 bases from J, with 16 bases between. The CDR3 is CASSPRGASAGELFF. The CDR3 DNA sequence: TGTGCCAGCAGCCCTAGGGGGGCCTCCGCCGGGGAGCTGTTTTTT. The full variable domain, in which reference TRBV11-2 and TRBJ2-2 provide the parts outside the CDR3, is EAGVAQSPRYKIIEKRQSVAFWCNPISGHATLYWYQQILGQGPKLLIQFQNNGVVDDSQLPKDRFSAERLKGVDSTLKIQPAKLEDSAVYLCASSPRGASAGELFFGEGSRLTVL.

The chain joins TRBV9 to TRBJ1-1, with TRBD1 matching 9 bases. The trim removed 0 bases at V and 4 bases at J, leaving 10 bases unmatched. The CDR3 spans 17 residues. Germline CDR1 is SGDLS and CDR2 is YYNGEE. This CDR3 reads CASSVGETGGRGTEAFF. CDR3 bases: TGTGCCAGCAGCGTAGGGGAGACAGGGGGTAGGGGCACTGAAGCTTTCTTT.

This chain links TRBV10-1 with TRBJ2-5; 9 nucleotides match TRBD1. After removal of 4 bases from V and 5 bases from J, the junction contained 5 bases not matched to a gene. Per germline, CDR1 WNHNN and CDR2 SYGVQD (reference sequence). The CDR3 runs to 14 residues. The CDR3, as DNA: TGCGCCAGCAGTGGGACAGGGGTGGAGGAGACCCAGTACTTC. Amino acid sequence: CASSGTGVEETQYF.

The J gene is TRBJ2-1, the V gene TRBV10-2; TRBD2 matches at 9 bases. This CDR3 is 15 amino acids long. From germline, CDR1 is WSHSY and CDR2 SAAADI. V lost 6 bases, J lost 3 bases, and 6 bases stayed unmatched. CDR3 bases: TGCGCCAGCAGGGGCAAAGCGGGAGGCTACAATGAGCAGTTCTTC. As protein: CASRGKAGGYNEQFF.

This sequence joins TRBV7-9 and TRBJ2-1, with a possible D match to TRBD1 (6 bases). The CDR3 is made up of 13 amino acids. Germline values: CDR1 SEHNR, CDR2 FQNEAQ (reference sequence). Trimming took 5 bases from V and 7 from J, leaving 12 bases between them. The CDR3 sequence: CASSLPGVNEQFF. CDR3 in DNA: TGTGCCAGCAGCCTCCCAGGGGTTAATGAGCAGTTCTTC.

CDR3 protein: CASSPGTLGSGNTIYF. The CDR3 bases are TGTGCCAGCAGTCCCGGGACCTTGGGCTCTGGAAACACCATATATTTT. This sequence joins TRBV11-2 and TRBJ1-3; weak D call: TRBD1 (5 bases). The ends were cut back, 6 bases at V and 0 bases at J, with 15 bases in the middle. This CDR3 contains 16 residues. CDR1 is SGHAT and CDR2 is FQNNGV in the germline V gene.

The chain employs TRBV5-1 and TRBJ2-4; 8 nucleotides align to TRBD2. Germline V gene lookup returns CDR1 SGHRS and CDR2 YFSETQ. The ends lost 0 bases at V and 9 bases at J; junction bases unmatched: 5. This CDR3 is 14 amino acids long. The CDR3 reads CASSLDGRGGIQYF. DNA for the CDR3: TGCGCCAGCAGCTTGGACGGGAGGGGCGGCATTCAGTACTTC.

The CDR3 region is CASSFKGGPEAFF. As DNA, the CDR3 is TGTGCCAGCAGCTTTAAGGGGGGACCAGAAGCTTTCTTT. The rearrangement joins TRBV11-1 to TRBJ1-1, with D perhaps TRBD1 (6 bases). Trimming removed 3 bases from V and 8 bases from J, with 13 bases in between. The germline gives CDR1 SGHAT, CDR2 FQDESV (reference sequence). The CDR3 runs to 13 residues.

V and J are TRBV6-5 and TRBJ1-4; no reliable D call. CDR3 length: 14 residues. V lost 0 bases and J lost 7, with 9 bases in between. CDR1 is MNHEY, CDR2 SVGAGI, per germline. The CDR3 protein is CASSYSWDIEKLFF. As DNA, the CDR3 is TGTGCCAGCAGTTACTCGTGGGATATTGAAAAACTGTTTTTT.

V usage is TRBV5-4 and J usage is TRBJ2-5; 11 positions agree with TRBD1. The CDR3 covers 17 residues. The V and J ends lost 4 bases and 5 bases, in that order; junction bases with no gene match: 13. CDR1 is SGHNT and CDR2 is YYREEE in the germline V gene (reference sequence). CDR3 nucleotides: TGTGCCAGCAGCGGGAGGACAGGGGGCGGATCAGGGGAGACCCAGTACTTC. It translates to CASSGRTGGGSGETQYF. The full variable domain, completed using reference TRBV5-4 and TRBJ2-5, is ETGVTQSPTHLIKTRGQQVTLRCSSQSGHNTVSWYQQALGQGPQFIFQYYREEENGRGNFPPRFSGLQFPNYSSELNVNALELDDSALYLCASSGRTGGGSGETQYFGPGTRLLVL.

V gene TRBV7-9 combines with J gene TRBJ1-1; D is perhaps TRBD1 (6 bases). The CDR3 is made up of 16 amino acids. CDR1 is SEHNR, CDR2 FQNEAQ, per germline (reference sequence). Trimming stripped 1 base from V and 1 base from J, with 13 bases between. The CDR3 DNA follows: TGTGCCAGCAGCTTAGGGGGGGGACACCCGAACACTGAAGCTTTCTTT. Encoded protein: CASSLGGGHPNTEAFF.

The chain links TRBV29-1 to TRBJ2-7; D unresolved. Germline V gene lookup returns CDR1 SQVTM and CDR2 ANQGSEA. The germline V and J ends were trimmed by 1 base and 1 base, with 5 bases remaining between them. The length of the CDR3 is 12 residues. This CDR3 is CSVEGQSYEQYF. CDR3 nucleotides: TGCAGCGTTGAAGGCCAGTCCTACGAGCAGTACTTC.

The chain carries TRBV2 and TRBJ1-1; D is unresolved. CDR3 length: 14 residues. The germline V and J ends were trimmed by 2 bases and 5 bases, with 12 bases remaining between them. Germline assignment: CDR1 SNHLY and CDR2 FYNNEI. CDR3: CASSERAAGTEAFF. CDR3 bases: TGTGCCAGCAGTGAAAGGGCCGCTGGGACTGAAGCTTTCTTT.

V and J are TRBV7-2 and TRBJ1-2; 10 bases agree with TRBD1. The V segment lost 5 bases and the J segment 8 bases; nucleotides outside the gene matches: 8. Germline V gene lookup returns CDR1 SGHTA and CDR2 FQGNSA. The CDR3 runs 14 residues. CDR3 bases: TGTGCCAGCAGCCGAGACAGGGGGCCTGGAGGCTACACCTTC. Its protein product is CASSRDRGPGGYTF.

This chain links TRBV11-3 with TRBJ2-1; 10 nucleotides align to TRBD2. Trimming at V came to 5 bases and at J to 2 bases, leaving 3 bases not matched to a gene. The CDR3 contains 15 residues. From germline, CDR1 is SGHNT and CDR2 YENEEA. The CDR3: CASSTSGMTYNEQFF. CDR3 in DNA: TGTGCCAGCAGCACTAGCGGGATGACCTACAATGAGCAGTTCTTC. Drawing the rest from reference TRBV11-3 and TRBJ2-1, the complete variable domain is EAGVVQSPRYKIIEKKQPVAFWCNPISGHNTLYWYLQNLGQGPELLIRYENEEAVDDSQLPKDRFSAERLKGVDSTLKIQPAELGDSAVYLCASSTSGMTYNEQFFGPGTRLTVL.